The clone carrying this T cell receptor (beta chain) occurred a few times. MiXCR, run by TCRdb on the 5' RACE reads, gives a single entry per CDR3 protein. The repertoire includes roughly 160,000 distinct CDR3 sequences, around 10% of them detected once, and about 3.8% sits in the top ten. The CDR3 totals 14 residues. Germline assignment: CDR1 KGHSH and CDR2 LQKENI. J lost 11 bases, V lost 2 bases, and 7 bases had no gene match. These data are taken from a study of T-cell memory formation after mild COVID-19. The chain combines TRBV18 with TRBJ1-1, with 11 bases matching TRBD1. This TCR came from a man aged 18 to 30 who had mild COVID-19 (a few samples of this study predate the infection). Cell type and time point are not known. The sample taken for sequencing was PBMCs or a T cell subset sorted from them (not recorded which). The CDR3 protein is CASSPGGGQGVAFF. The CDR3 nucleotides read TGTGCCAGCTCACCAGGAGGGGGACAGGGGGTTGCTTTCTTT.